This T cell receptor beta chain originates from a study of ipilimumab plus nivolumab after autologous stem cell transplantation. Study findings and constraints: The authors say TCR, Treg and microbiome findings warrant further study.

Using immunoSEQ multiplex PCR, the repertoire was profiled, and TCRdb retains in-frame clones only, with some absent. This sample has some 87,000 clones, with more than 80% found just once. In regard to this clone: Its cognate antigen is unknown.

V was trimmed by 0 bases and J by 4 bases, leaving 19 bases between them. There are 17 residues in the CDR3. CDR1 SGHNT and CDR2 YYREEE come from the germline V gene (reference sequence). The receptor was isolated from a male donor with diffuse large B-cell lymphoma. V and J are TRBV5-4 and TRBJ1-1; no clear D gene. Sequenced here: PBMCs, sampled in a trial of ipilimumab plus nivolumab as post-transplant consolidation. CDR3 in amino acids: CASSLAERRVVGTEAFF. DNA for the CDR3: TGTGCCAGCAGCTTGGCCGAACGTAGGGTGGTGGGCACTGAAGCTTTCTTT.